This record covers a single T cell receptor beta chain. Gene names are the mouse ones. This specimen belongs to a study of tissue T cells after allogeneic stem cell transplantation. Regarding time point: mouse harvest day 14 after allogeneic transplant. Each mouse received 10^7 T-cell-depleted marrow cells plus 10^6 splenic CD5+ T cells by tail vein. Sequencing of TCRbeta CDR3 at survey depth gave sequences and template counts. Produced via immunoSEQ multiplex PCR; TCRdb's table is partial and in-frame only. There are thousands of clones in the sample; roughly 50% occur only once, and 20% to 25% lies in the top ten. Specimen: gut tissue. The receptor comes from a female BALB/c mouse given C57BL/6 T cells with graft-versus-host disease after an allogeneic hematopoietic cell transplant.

The sequenced part of the CDR3 DNA is TGTGCCAGCAGTTGGGACAATCAAGACACCCAGTAC. Protein sequence: CASSWDNQDTQY. The CDR3 reads in full as CASSWDNQDTQYF. The chain recombines TRBV26 with TRBJ2-5, with D maybe TRBD1 (6 bases). From the germline J gene comes the end of the CDR3, since the read stops 1 residue before it. The germline V and J ends were trimmed by 5 bases and 3 bases, with 9 bases remaining between them. Germline CDR1 KGHPV, CDR2 FQNQEV (reference sequence). CDR3 length: 13 amino acids.